This T cell receptor (beta chain) was found in a study of tumor-infiltrating lymphocytes in primary liver carcinoma. Study details: The patient population consisted of men and women between 30 and 69 years of age.

Co-extraction of RNA and DNA was performed on 20-30 mg of unsorted bulk tissue. More than 90% viable tumor cells made up every tumor sample. Germline lookup yields CDR1 SGHKS and CDR2 YYEKEE (reference sequence). CDR3 length equals 15 residues. Reverse transcription of roughly 470 ng total RNA with a constant-region primer produced TCR beta cDNA. What produced the TCR beta libraries was three nested multiplex PCR rounds using slightly modified ARM-PCR. Each of the first two PCR rounds ran about 9 cycles with TRBV1-TRBV30 forward and C-beta reverse primers. A single record per CDR3 protein comes from TCRdb applying MiXCR to the multiplex PCR reads. The sample lists about 21,000 distinct CDR3 sequences; 65% to 85% were seen once. In the case of this clonotype: What it binds is unknown. The junction differs from germline at one of its ends, possibly a read error.

General study points: The top-250-clone fraction was significantly higher in tumors than in blood (p = 0.039). Relative to tumor region pairs, the tumor-adjacent and tumor-blood pairs showed overlap that was lower.

The receptor's source is a middle-aged man with primary liver carcinoma and hepatitis B virus infection. Sequenced material: liver tumor tissue from sampling region 1. Subset reported: tumor region T1, superior pole. This rearrangement joins TRBV5-5 to TRBJ2-1; 7 bases are shared with TRBD1. The CDR3: CASSPGQDPYNEHFF. CDR3 DNA sequence: TGTGCCAGCAGCCCTGGACAGGACCCCTACAATGAGCACTTCTTC.